These 27 T cell receptor beta chains originate from one sample sequenced in a study of immune characterization of retroperitoneal liposarcoma. Each CDR3 protein is one row after TCRdb ran MiXCR on the PCR reads. The sample comprises 4,500 or so distinct CDR3 sequences, roughly 35% of which are singletons, and around 27% rests with the top ten. Sample: tumor tissue. The receptors here all came from a male donor with retroperitoneal liposarcoma.

The V and J genes are TRBV27 and TRBJ2-1; D possibly uses TRBD1 or TRBD2 (5 bases each). CDR1 MNHEY and CDR2 SMNVEV come from the germline V gene (reference sequence). Trimming removed 8 bases at V and 5 bases at J, with 25 bases between. The CDR3 spans 17 residues. CDR3 loop: CASSPPPGPVYNNEQFF. As DNA, the CDR3 is TGTGCCAGCTCCCCCCCCCCGGGGCCGGTTTATAACAATGAGCAGTTCTTC.

This clonotype occurred a few times. CDR3 in amino acids: CASSLDNYNEQFF. CDR3 DNA: TGTGCCAGCAGCTTGGACAACTACAATGAGCAGTTCTTC. The chain carries TRBV7-2 and TRBJ2-1, with D maybe TRBD1 (5 bases). V gave up 3 bases and J gave up 3 bases, with 6 bases separating them. The CDR3 runs to 13 residues. Germline lookup yields CDR1 SGHTA and CDR2 FQGNSA.

Sample share makes this clonotype medium-sized. This sequence joins TRBV6-1 and TRBJ2-1; weak D call: TRBD2 (6 bases). The V end lost 6 bases, the J end lost 5 bases, and 17 bases lay between the germline ends. The CDR3 is 15 amino acids. CDR1 is MNHNS, CDR2 SASEGT, per germline. CDR3 in amino acids: CASRNLKAGNNEQFF. CDR3 bases: TGTGCCAGCAGAAATCTAAAAGCGGGCAACAATGAGCAGTTCTTC.

The chain recombines TRBV6-8 with TRBJ1-1; 7 bases line up with TRBD1. In germline, CDR1 is MNHGY, CDR2 SAAAGT. V shed 6 bases, J shed 0 bases, and the junction held 4 bases outside the gene matches. The CDR3 is 14 residues long. CDR3 region: CASRQGLMNTEAFF. CDR3 bases: TGTGCCAGCAGACAGGGGCTGATGAACACTGAAGCTTTCTTT.

This clonotype is a singleton in its sample. Because it lacks the conserved phenylalanine or tryptophan at the end, this CDR3 is likely a read error. It is unclear where the CDR3 begins or ends on the DNA, so no DNA is shown, and the CDR3 is as TCRdb lists it. This chain connects TRBV7-2 to TRBJ2-3; the table gives TRBD1 as D, unverified against the DNA. The CDR3 is 15 residues long, ends included. The V gene's germline CDR1 is SGHTA and CDR2 FQGNSA. This CDR3 reads CASRPNREGEQYFGP.

This clonotype has a handful of counts. The chain joins TRBV6-6 to TRBJ2-2; D not resolved. The CDR3 contains 13 residues. The germline gives CDR1 MNHNY, CDR2 SVGAGI (reference sequence). V dropped 1 base and J dropped 6 bases, with 6 bases sitting between them. CDR3 sequence: CASSYLSAGELFF. In nucleotides, the CDR3 is TGTGCCAGCAGTTACTTAAGCGCCGGGGAGCTGTTTTTT.

This clonotype showed up just a few times. This chain connects TRBV7-6 to TRBJ2-5; the match to TRBD2 covers 13 bases. The germline CDR1 and CDR2 sequences are SGHVS and FNYEAQ. This CDR3 region has 15 residues. The trim removed 3 bases at V and 11 bases at J, leaving 9 bases unmatched. The CDR3: CASSLGLAGINEQYF. CDR3 DNA: TGTGCCAGCAGCTTGGGACTAGCGGGGATCAATGAGCAGTACTTC.

The chain is built from TRBV12-5 and TRBJ2-1, with a tentative D call TRBD2 (5 bases). With 7 bases removed from V and 10 bases from J, the gap between germline ends came to 20 bases. Germline CDR1 LGHNT, CDR2 FRNRAP. The CDR3 covers 14 residues. For the CDR3, the DNA is TGTGCTAGTGAACGTGCGGGTTCCAATGGCGAGCAGTTCTTC. This gives the protein CASERAGSNGEQFF.

This chain links TRBV6-1 with TRBJ2-1, with 10 bases that match TRBD2. The CDR3 runs to 16 residues. Germline values: CDR1 MNHNS, CDR2 SASEGT. V trimming: 4 bases; J trimming: 2 bases; junction bases outside the gene matches: 5. The CDR3 DNA follows: TGTGCCAGCAGTGCCACTACTAGCGGGGCCTACAATGAGCAGTTCTTC. The encoded protein is CASSATTSGAYNEQFF.

This clonotype is categorized as large. The chain carries TRBV6-6 and TRBJ2-7; unclear D gene. Germline V lookup: CDR1 MNHNY, CDR2 SVGAGI (reference sequence). The CDR3 loop spans 13 amino acids. Trimming pared 2 bases from V and 3 bases from J, leaving 8 bases between. CDR3 sequence reads: CASSYRRNYEQYF. In DNA form, the CDR3 reads TGTGCCAGCAGTTACCGCCGAAACTACGAGCAGTACTTC.

The chain employs TRBV27 and TRBJ2-1, with D hard to call. V lost 5 bases to trimming and J lost 13 bases, with 18 bases between them. CDR3 length: 13 residues. Germline V gives CDR1 MNHEY, CDR2 SMNVEV (reference sequence). The DNA of the CDR3 is TGTGCCAGCAGTCCCCGGACCCAAGAGACCCAGTTCTTC. Translation gives CASSPRTQETQFF.

This clonotype was seen a single time. Relative to the germline gene, one junction end is altered; a read error may explain this. This sequence joins TRBV25-1 and TRBJ2-2, with 9 bases aligning to TRBD1. This CDR3 has 14 amino acids. In germline, CDR1 is MGHDK, CDR2 SYGVNS. CDR3 nucleotides: TGTGACAGCAGCGACAGGGGGGACACCGGGGAGCTGTTTTTT. Amino acid sequence: CDSSDRGDTGELFF.

The gene calls are TRBV27 and TRBJ2-1; D may be TRBD1 or TRBD2 (6 bases each). The DNA end lines up better with TRBJ2-7; the J call may be wrong. The germline V gene has CDR1 MNHEY and CDR2 SMNVEV (reference sequence). This CDR3 spans 14 amino acids. CDR3 protein: CASSPGAVSYEQYV. CDR3 nucleotides: TGTGCCAGCAGTCCGGGGGCTGTCTCCTACGAGCAGTACGTC.

The chain links TRBV12-3 or TRBV12-4 to TRBJ1-1; perhaps TRBD1 as D (6 bases). The V end lost 6 bases, the J end lost 1 base, and 9 bases lay between the germline ends. CDR3 length: 13 residues. CDR3 bases: TGTGCCAGCAGATCGGACAGGAACACTGAAGCTTTCTTT. It yields the protein CASRSDRNTEAFF.

J is TRBJ2-1 and V is TRBV6-1, with 10 bases fitting TRBD2. Germline V CDR1 and CDR2: MNHNS, SASEGT. V lost 4 bases to trimming and J lost 3 bases; unmatched junction nucleotides: 3. The CDR3 has 15 amino acids. The CDR3 here is CASSVSGGFYNEQFF. In nucleotides, the CDR3 is TGTGCCAGCAGTGTTAGCGGGGGGTTCTACAATGAGCAGTTCTTC.

The rearrangement joins TRBV7-2 to TRBJ2-1; TRBD1 matches at 9 bases. After removal of 0 bases from V and 8 bases from J, the junction contained 8 bases not matched to a gene. Looked up from germline, CDR1 is SGHTA and CDR2 is FQGNSA. This CDR3 region has 16 residues. CDR3 coding DNA: TGTGCCAGCAGCTTAGCCGGGACAGGGAAATTGGATGAGCAGTTCTTC. Amino acids: CASSLAGTGKLDEQFF.

This clonotype has ten or more counts. This chain joins TRBV6-1 and TRBJ1-2, with no clear D. V was trimmed by 7 bases and J by 4 bases, leaving 13 bases between them. This CDR3 comprises 13 residues. Germline V gene sequence: CDR1 MNHNS, CDR2 SASEGT. The CDR3 coding sequence is TGTGCCAGCATTATAGCAGGAGGCTATGGCTACACCTTC. Amino acids: CASIIAGGYGYTF.

The chain combines TRBV7-2 with TRBJ2-1; a weak D match, TRBD1 (6 bases). CDR3 length: 15 amino acids. With 4 bases removed from V and 8 bases from J, the gap between germline ends came to 18 bases. Germline V gene lookup returns CDR1 SGHTA and CDR2 FQGNSA. CDR3 nucleotide sequence: TGTGCCAGCAGCTCTCACGCCAACAGGGCCGATGAGCAGTTCTTC. Encoded protein: CASSSHANRADEQFF. Variable domain in full (rest from reference TRBV7-2 and TRBJ2-1): GAGVSQSPSNKVTEKGKDVELRCDPISGHTALYWYRQSLGQGLEFLIYFQGNSAPDKSGLPSDRFSAERTGGSVSTLTIQRTQQEDSAVYLCASSSHANRADEQFFGPGTRLTVL.

This clonotype has just a few counts. V is TRBV7-3 and J is TRBJ2-1, with 9 bases lining up with TRBD2. This CDR3 has 16 amino acids. Germline lookup yields CDR1 SGHTA and CDR2 FQGTGA. The junction had 4 bases not matched to a gene; V was cut back by 0 bases and J by 4 bases. The CDR3 nucleotides are TGTGCCAGCAGCTTAACATTGCGGGGGGGGTACAATGAGCAGTTCTTC. As protein: CASSLTLRGGYNEQFF.

The V and J genes are TRBV7-8 and TRBJ2-1, with 9 bases lining up with TRBD1. The better agreement between TRBJ2-7 and the DNA end casts doubt on the J call. The CDR3 extends over 15 amino acids. CDR1 is SGHVS, CDR2 FQNEAQ, per germline. CDR3 sequence: CASSHRGLSYNEQYF. CDR3 sequence (DNA): TGTGCCAGCAGCCACAGGGGGCTTTCCTACAATGAGCAGTACTTC.

This chain connects TRBV7-8 to TRBJ1-4, with TRBD1 as a possible D gene (6 bases). Germline values: CDR1 SGHVS, CDR2 FQNEAQ. The CDR3 is made up of 16 amino acids. The ends were cut back, 1 base at V and 7 bases at J, with 16 bases in the middle. The DNA of the CDR3 is TGTGCCAGCAGCTTAGAGCCCCCGGGGGCGGGTGAAAAACTGTTTTTT. The encoded protein is CASSLEPPGAGEKLFF.

This clonotype was observed at least ten times. J is TRBJ2-1 and V is TRBV6-1; the D gene is possibly TRBD1 (6 bases). This CDR3 spans 13 amino acids. The germline gives CDR1 MNHNS, CDR2 SASEGT. V was trimmed by 7 bases and J by 13 bases, leaving 20 bases between them. The CDR3 sequence: CASTPRGTETQFF. In nucleotides, the CDR3 is TGTGCCAGCACCCCCAGGGGTACGGAGACCCAGTTCTTC.

This clonotype was recorded at least ten times. The genes are TRBV7-3 and TRBJ2-1; maybe TRBD2 (6 bases). The CDR3 is 13 residues long. The germline CDR1 and CDR2 sequences are SGHTA and FQGTGA. V was trimmed by 5 bases and J by 5 bases, leaving 10 bases between them. CDR3 protein: CASSRGGNNEQFF. CDR3 nucleotide sequence: TGTGCCAGCAGCCGTGGGGGGAACAATGAGCAGTTCTTC.

This clonotype is medium-sized (0.01 to 0.1%) in the sample. The chain recombines TRBV6-1 with TRBJ2-1; 9 bases line up with TRBD2. V lost 4 bases, J lost 13 bases, and 14 bases stayed unmatched. This CDR3 is 15 amino acids long. Germline CDR1 MNHNS, CDR2 SASEGT. CDR3 sequence (DNA): TGTGCCAGCAGTGTTGGCGGGAGGGCCGTGGAGACCCAGTTCTTC. Protein: CASSVGGRAVETQFF.

The sample holds a few counts of this clonotype. A much larger clone differs by one base, so this may be a read error. The chain recombines TRBV7-9 with TRBJ2-1; 14 bases are a match to TRBD2. The CDR3 is 18 amino acids. The ends lost 4 bases at V and 13 bases at J; junction bases unmatched: 18. Germline values: CDR1 SEHNR, CDR2 FQNEAQ (reference sequence). The CDR3, as DNA: TGTGCCAGCAGCTCAAAGGGGACTAGCGGGGGATATCAAGAGACCCAGTTCTTC. This gives the protein CASSSKGTSGGYQETQFF.

The chain couples TRBV4-1 to TRBJ1-2; 7 nucleotides match TRBD1. CDR1 MGHRA and CDR2 YSYEKL come from the germline V gene. J gave up 4 bases and V 7 bases, and 12 bases lay outside the gene matches. The CDR3 extends over 15 amino acids. The CDR3: CASTQGGVRAYGYTF. DNA of the CDR3: TGCGCCAGCACCCAGGGGGGGGTTCGTGCCTATGGCTACACCTTC.

This clonotype is labeled medium-sized (0.01 to 0.1%). The chain has TRBV10-1 and TRBJ2-2; the D gene is possibly TRBD2 (5 bases). There are 16 residues in the CDR3. V was pared by 6 bases and J by 6 bases, with 20 bases between. From germline, CDR1 is WNHNN and CDR2 SYGVQD (reference sequence). CDR3 nucleotide sequence: TGCGCCAGCAGCCCCTCGGGATCAAGCTGGGCCGGGGAGCTGTTTTTT. Its protein product is CASSPSGSSWAGELFF.